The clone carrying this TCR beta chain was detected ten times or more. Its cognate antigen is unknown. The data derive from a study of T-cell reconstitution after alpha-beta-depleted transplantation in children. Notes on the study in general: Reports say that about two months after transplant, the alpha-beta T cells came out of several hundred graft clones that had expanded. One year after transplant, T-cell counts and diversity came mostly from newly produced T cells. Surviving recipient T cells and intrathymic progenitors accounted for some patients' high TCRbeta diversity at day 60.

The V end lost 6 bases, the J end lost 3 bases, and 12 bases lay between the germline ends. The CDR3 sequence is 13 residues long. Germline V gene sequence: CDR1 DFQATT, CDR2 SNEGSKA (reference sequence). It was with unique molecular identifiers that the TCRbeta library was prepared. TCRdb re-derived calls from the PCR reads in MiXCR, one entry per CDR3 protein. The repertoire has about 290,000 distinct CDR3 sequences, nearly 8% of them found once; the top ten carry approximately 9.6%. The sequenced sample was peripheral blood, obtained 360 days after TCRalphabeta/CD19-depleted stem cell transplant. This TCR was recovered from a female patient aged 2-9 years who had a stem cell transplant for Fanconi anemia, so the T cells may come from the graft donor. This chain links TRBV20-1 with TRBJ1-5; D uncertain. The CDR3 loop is CSAQTDSNQPQHF. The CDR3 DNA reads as TGCAGTGCCCAAACAGACTCCAATCAGCCCCAGCATTTT.